This entry lists 20 T cell receptor beta chains sequenced from one sample in a study of cytomegalovirus exposure and HLA in healthy donors. With 60 Vbeta and 13 Jbeta primers, the PCR was carried out. Clones were read by immunoSEQ multiplex PCR, and TCRdb kept only the in-frame ones, dropping some. Its table records around 100,000 clones. The sequenced material came from PBMCs. These receptors came from a man younger than 40 in good health and CMV-seronegative.

DNA of the CDR3: TGTGCCAGCAGCTTGAACGGGGGCTACGAGCAGTACTTC. It codes for CASSLNGGYEQYF. The chain employs TRBV5-6 and TRBJ2-7; tentative D call: TRBD2 (6 bases). The CDR3 is made up of 13 amino acids. Trimming removed 1 base at V and 3 bases at J, with 8 bases between. CDR1 SGHDT and CDR2 YYEEEE come from the germline V gene.

The rearrangement links TRBV7-2 to TRBJ2-7, with D perhaps matching TRBD2 (7 bases). This CDR3 spans 15 amino acids. The V and J ends lost 1 base and 3 bases respectively, with 13 bases between them. Germline values: CDR1 SGHTA, CDR2 FQGNSA. CDR3 nucleotides: TGTGCCAGCAGCTTAGACCGGGGGGCTTTCTACGAGCAGTACTTC. This codes for CASSLDRGAFYEQYF.

This chain links TRBV14 with TRBJ2-7; the D gene is possibly TRBD1 (6 bases). The CDR3 is 13 amino acids. V gave up 3 bases and J gave up 6 bases, with 12 bases separating them. Germline V gene sequence: CDR1 SGHDN, CDR2 FVKESK. CDR3 in DNA: TGTGCCAGCAGCCAGGCCAGGGGTGGCGAGCAGTACTTC. Its translation: CASSQARGGEQYF.

This sequence joins TRBV15 and TRBJ1-1, with 8 positions matching TRBD1. The V and J ends lost 1 base and 11 bases, in that order; junction bases with no gene match: 9. This CDR3 spans 14 amino acids. CDR1 and CDR2 (germline): LNHNV, YYDKDF (reference sequence). The CDR3 here is CATSRGGDTGGAFF. The CDR3 nucleotides read TGTGCCACCAGCAGAGGGGGGGACACAGGGGGGGCTTTCTTT.

The chain uses TRBV11-3 and TRBJ2-1, with 7 bases that match TRBD2. V lost 5 bases to trimming and J lost 4 bases; unmatched junction nucleotides: 8. CDR3 length: 15 amino acids. Germline CDR1 reads SGHNT; CDR2 reads YENEEA. For the CDR3, the DNA is TGTGCCAGCAGCGAACTAACTAGCGAGTACAATGAGCAGTTCTTC. Protein product: CASSELTSEYNEQFF.

This chain connects TRBV7-2 to TRBJ2-1; D not resolved. From germline, CDR1 is SGHTA and CDR2 FQGNSA. Trimming shortened V by 5 bases and J by 6 bases, and 11 bases separated the two germline ends. This CDR3 has 13 residues. The CDR3 nucleotides read TGTGCCAGCAGCCCCCGAGGCCCCAATGAGCAGTTCTTC. This gives the protein CASSPRGPNEQFF.

V and J are TRBV5-1 and TRBJ1-5; a possible D gene is TRBD1 (5 bases). CDR1 is SGHRS, CDR2 YFSETQ, per germline. This CDR3 has 13 residues. Trimming took 2 bases from V and 5 from J, leaving 8 bases between them. As DNA, the CDR3 is TGCGCCAGCAGCTTAGACAGTGATCAGCCCCAGCATTTT. As protein: CASSLDSDQPQHF.

The rearrangement links TRBV5-1 to TRBJ2-5; no definite D call. Germline V gene data show CDR1 as SGHRS and CDR2 as YFSETQ. This CDR3 spans 14 amino acids. Trimming cost V 0 bases and J 0 bases, with 6 bases left between them. CDR3 in amino acids: CASSLAVYQETQYF. CDR3 nucleotides: TGCGCCAGCAGCTTGGCTGTGTACCAAGAGACCCAGTACTTC.

With regard to this clone: The same CDR3 can be traced to other DNA sequences in this sample. The chain employs TRBV5-1 and TRBJ1-1; TRBD1 might be the D (5 bases). The germline gives CDR1 SGHRS, CDR2 YFSETQ. Trimming shortened V by 0 bases and J by 2 bases, and 8 bases separated the two germline ends. The CDR3 has 14 residues. The CDR3 DNA is TGCGCCAGCAGCTTGGACAGGCCCAACACTGAAGCTTTCTTT. It translates to CASSLDRPNTEAFF.

The chain carries TRBV9 and TRBJ2-1, with D possibly TRBD2 on 5 matching bases. The CDR3 sequence is 13 residues long. V was clipped by 4 bases and J by 7 bases, with 12 bases between them. Per germline, CDR1 SGDLS and CDR2 YYNGEE. Here the CDR3 reads CASSLPGLNEQFF. The CDR3 coding sequence is TGTGCCAGCAGCTTACCTGGACTTAATGAGCAGTTCTTC.

This chain connects TRBV6-5 to TRBJ1-1; TRBD1 might be the D (6 bases). Trimming removed 0 bases from V and 1 base from J, with 9 bases in between. The CDR3 length is 15 residues. Germline V gene data show CDR1 as MNHEY and CDR2 as SVGAGI. In DNA, the CDR3 is TGTGCCAGCAGTTACTCGAAAGGGGGGAACACTGAAGCTTTCTTT. It is translated as CASSYSKGGNTEAFF.

The chain is built from TRBV27 and TRBJ1-5; D unresolved. Trimming pared 3 bases from V and 7 bases from J, leaving 13 bases between. In germline, CDR1 is MNHEY, CDR2 SMNVEV (reference sequence). The CDR3 is 14 amino acids. The CDR3 is CASSFGMGGQPQHF. CDR3 nucleotide sequence: TGTGCCAGCAGTTTTGGGATGGGAGGGCAGCCCCAGCATTTT.

Note on this clone: This specimen includes other DNA sequences encoding the same CDR3. This chain's CDR3 is CASSLAGGQETQYF. In nucleotides, the CDR3 is TGTGCCAGCAGCTTGGCCGGGGGGCAAGAGACCCAGTACTTC. The chain carries TRBV5-4 and TRBJ2-5; TRBD2 aligns across 7 bases. Trimming removed 0 bases from V and 2 bases from J; junction bases left unmatched: 1. The V gene's germline CDR1 is SGHNT and CDR2 YYREEE (reference sequence). CDR3 length equals 14 residues.

The chain has TRBV2 and TRBJ2-3, with 12 bases fitting TRBD2. With 6 bases clipped from V and 5 bases from J, the junction kept 12 bases outside the gene matches. CDR3 length: 17 residues. The germline V gene has CDR1 SNHLY and CDR2 FYNNEI. The CDR3 nucleotides read TGTGCCAGCAGACGACGACTAGCGGGAGAGTTTCAAGATACGCAGTATTTT. Residues: CASRRRLAGEFQDTQYF.

The rearrangement joins TRBV19 to TRBJ1-3; TRBD1 matches 7 bases. The V and J ends lost 6 bases and 4 bases, in that order; junction bases with no gene match: 6. Germline assignment: CDR1 LNHDA and CDR2 SQIVND (reference sequence). CDR3 length: 14 amino acids. The CDR3 is CASRPQGVGNTIYF. In DNA form, the CDR3 reads TGTGCCAGTAGACCTCAGGGGGTCGGAAACACCATATATTTT. Complete variable domain (other parts from reference TRBV19 and TRBJ1-3): DGGITQSPKYLFRKEGQNVTLSCEQNLNHDAMYWYRQDPGQGLRLIYYSQIVNDFQKGDIAEGYSVSREKKESFPLTVTSAQKNPTAFYLCASRPQGVGNTIYFGEGSWLTVV.

CDR3 protein: CASSVGGSWGGGNEQFF. For the CDR3, the DNA is TGTGCCAGCAGCGTAGGAGGCTCGTGGGGGGGAGGGAATGAGCAGTTCTTC. The gene calls are TRBV9 and TRBJ2-1, with 7 bases lining up with TRBD2. The CDR3 runs 17 residues. The germline V gene encodes CDR1 SGDLS and CDR2 YYNGEE. After removal of 0 bases from V and 7 bases from J, the junction contained 13 bases not matched to a gene.

About this clone: Distinct nucleotide sequences in the sample also encode this CDR3. The rearrangement joins TRBV5-1 to TRBJ2-5; 7 nucleotides line up with TRBD1. This CDR3 comprises 13 residues. V lost 0 bases, J lost 4 bases, and 0 bases stayed unmatched. In germline, CDR1 is SGHRS, CDR2 YFSETQ. The DNA for the CDR3 is TGCGCCAGCAGCTTGGGACAGGGAGAGACCCAGTACTTC. It codes for CASSLGQGETQYF.

The chain employs TRBV12-5 and TRBJ1-1, with D tentatively TRBD1 (6 bases). Trimming removed 2 bases from V and 3 bases from J, with 19 bases in between. The CDR3 has 17 residues. Germline V gives CDR1 LGHNT, CDR2 FRNRAP. The CDR3 region is CASGLPQGGGRDTEAFF. Here the CDR3 DNA reads TGTGCTAGTGGTTTGCCCCAAGGGGGGGGTAGGGACACTGAAGCTTTCTTT. Supplemented by reference TRBV12-5 and TRBJ1-1, the full variable domain reads DARVTQTPRHKVTEMGQEVTMRCQPILGHNTVFWYRQTMMQGLELLAYFRNRAPLDDSGMPKDRFSAEMPDATLATLKIQPSEPRDSAVYFCASGLPQGGGRDTEAFFGQGTRLTVV.

The rearrangement links TRBV6-1 to TRBJ2-7; 12 nucleotides agree with TRBD1. The CDR3 has 15 amino acids. CDR1 and CDR2 from the germline V gene are MNHNS and SASEGT. The V segment lost 3 bases and the J segment 4 bases; nucleotides outside the gene matches: 4. CDR3 region: CASSDRDRGLYEQYF. Here the CDR3 DNA reads TGTGCCAGCAGTGATCGGGACAGGGGGCTGTACGAGCAGTACTTC.

V gene TRBV6-6 combines with J gene TRBJ1-1; D uncertain. The CDR3 contains 14 residues. Per the germline V gene, CDR1 is MNHNY and CDR2 is SVGAGI (reference sequence). The V gene lost 0 bases and the J gene lost 4 bases, with 9 bases spanning the gap. The CDR3 DNA is TGTGCCAGCAGTTACTCGTTGGTCGGCACTGAAGCTTTCTTT. Protein product: CASSYSLVGTEAFF.